Following are 12 T cell receptor beta chains from one sample sequenced in a study of human T cells and chemical hapten exposure. TCRdb reprocessed the RACE reads via MiXCR and lists one record per CDR3 protein. The data contain about 46,000 distinct CDR3 sequences, about 9.4% of them seen just once; the ten biggest clones take up 11% to 15%. Time point noted: pre-sensitization, week 0. Treatment meaning: therapeutic diphenylcyclopropenone sensitization with weekly scalp DPC. Here the sequenced sample was whole blood, taken in connection with sensitization to the hapten diphenylcyclopropenone (DPC). These receptors all come from a woman aged 40 to 49 with alopecia areata. Some clones in this sample may be carry-over from other donors' samples.

This clonotype was counted ten times or more. The chain carries TRBV12-3 or TRBV12-4 and TRBJ2-7; 9 nucleotides match TRBD2. J lost 4 bases, V lost 6 bases, and 7 bases had no gene match. The CDR3 extends over 14 amino acids. Written as DNA, the CDR3 is TGTGCCAGCAGCCCAATAGCGGGGGCGTACGAGCAGTACTTC. It specifies CASSPIAGAYEQYF.

This clonotype was recorded a few times. The chain links TRBV6-5 to TRBJ2-2, with a tentative D call TRBD2 (6 bases). V gave up 2 bases and J gave up 1 base, with 14 bases separating them. CDR1 MNHEY and CDR2 SVGAGI come from the germline V gene. The CDR3 is 17 amino acids. The CDR3 loop reads CASSYVGGRMNTGELFF. The CDR3 DNA reads as TGTGCCAGCAGTTACGTGGGGGGTCGGATGAACACCGGGGAGCTGTTTTTT.

The chain is built from TRBV12-3 or TRBV12-4 and TRBJ1-6, with D perhaps matching TRBD1 (5 bases). V gave up 0 bases and J gave up 5 bases, with 14 bases separating them. CDR3 length: 17 amino acids. CDR3 nucleotides: TGTGCCAGCAGTTTAGCGCTTAACAGGAGGGATAATTCACCCCTCCACTTT. Translating gives CASSLALNRRDNSPLHF.

The chain has TRBV18 and TRBJ1-1; no reliable D call. The CDR3 has 17 residues. Germline loops: CDR1 KGHSH, CDR2 LQKENI. Trimming took off 5 bases at V and 4 bases at J, with 23 bases between the two ends. CDR3 region: CASSSTLTWAPGTEAFF. The DNA of the CDR3 is TGTGCCAGCTCATCAACCCTCACGTGGGCCCCGGGCACTGAAGCTTTCTTT.

This clonotype was seen a handful of times. V usage is TRBV28 and J usage is TRBJ2-1; 12 bases line up with TRBD2. Germline V lookup: CDR1 MDHEN, CDR2 SYDVKM. V dropped 2 bases and J dropped 2; count of bases not matched to a gene: 1. This CDR3 spans 16 amino acids. The CDR3 region has the DNA TGTGCCAGCAGTTTACGACTAGCGGGGGCCTACAATGAGCAGTTCTTC. It specifies CASSLRLAGAYNEQFF.

This clonotype has ten or more counts. The CDR3, as DNA: TGCGCCAGCAGCCCCATGGAGGGACAGGGTAGGACAGATACGCAGTATTTT. Its protein is CASSPMEGQGRTDTQYF. The chain has TRBV5-1 and TRBJ2-3, with 9 bases that match TRBD1. The J segment lost 3 bases and the V segment lost 4 bases, leaving 12 bases of the junction unmatched. CDR1 and CDR2 (germline): SGHRS, YFSETQ. The CDR3 has 17 amino acids.

V and J are TRBV20-1 and TRBJ2-7; weak D call: TRBD2 (5 bases). Germline assignment: CDR1 DFQATT and CDR2 SNEGSKA (reference sequence). V was pared by 5 bases and J by 7 bases, with 18 bases between. CDR3 size: 13 residues. The CDR3 reads CSARRRLWEEQYF. The DNA for the CDR3 is TGCAGTGCTCGGCGTAGACTATGGGAGGAGCAGTACTTC.

This clonotype was seen at least ten times. The rearrangement uses TRBV6-5 and TRBJ2-3; D may be TRBD1 (6 bases). Germline CDR1 reads MNHEY; CDR2 reads SVGAGI. This CDR3 contains 15 residues. The ends were cut back, 0 bases at V and 3 bases at J, with 10 bases in the middle. CDR3 region: CASSYSGRGTDTQYF. The CDR3 nucleotides read TGTGCCAGCAGTTACTCGGGCAGGGGTACAGATACGCAGTATTTT.

This clonotype was detected only once. The gene calls are TRBV6-6 and TRBJ2-5; TRBD2 is a possible D gene (6 bases). CDR1 MNHNY and CDR2 SVGAGI come from the germline V gene (reference sequence). V lost 6 bases and J lost 4, with 15 bases in between. This CDR3 comprises 14 residues. The CDR3 DNA sequence: TGTGCCAGCAGCTCGGACGGCGGGATAGAGACCCAGTACTTC. It codes for CASSSDGGIETQYF.

This clonotype showed up many times. The rearrangement links TRBV7-6 to TRBJ1-1; 11 nucleotides align to TRBD1. V lost 4 bases, J lost 1 base, and 2 bases stayed unmatched. Germline CDR1 SGHVS, CDR2 FNYEAQ. The CDR3 is 15 residues long. CDR3 loop: CASSYGQGANTEAFF. CDR3 bases: TGTGCCAGCAGCTATGGACAGGGGGCGAACACTGAAGCTTTCTTT.

The chain has TRBV3-1 and TRBJ2-2; possibly TRBD2 for D (6 bases). Germline values: CDR1 LGHDT, CDR2 YNNKEL (reference sequence). This CDR3 comprises 16 residues. Trimming removed 3 bases at V and 2 bases at J, with 13 bases between. CDR3 sequence (DNA): TGTGCCAGCAGCCAGGCCGGGACTCACAACACCGGGGAGCTGTTTTTT. It encodes CASSQAGTHNTGELFF.

This clonotype was counted many times. The CDR3 region is CASSRQTGGNEQFF. The CDR3 bases are TGTGCCAGCAGCCGCCAGACGGGGGGGAATGAGCAGTTCTTC. This chain links TRBV7-6 with TRBJ2-1, with 8 bases identical to TRBD2. Trimming cost V 5 bases and J 7 bases; bases outside gene matches: 7. The CDR3 is 14 residues long. From germline, CDR1 is SGHVS and CDR2 FNYEAQ.